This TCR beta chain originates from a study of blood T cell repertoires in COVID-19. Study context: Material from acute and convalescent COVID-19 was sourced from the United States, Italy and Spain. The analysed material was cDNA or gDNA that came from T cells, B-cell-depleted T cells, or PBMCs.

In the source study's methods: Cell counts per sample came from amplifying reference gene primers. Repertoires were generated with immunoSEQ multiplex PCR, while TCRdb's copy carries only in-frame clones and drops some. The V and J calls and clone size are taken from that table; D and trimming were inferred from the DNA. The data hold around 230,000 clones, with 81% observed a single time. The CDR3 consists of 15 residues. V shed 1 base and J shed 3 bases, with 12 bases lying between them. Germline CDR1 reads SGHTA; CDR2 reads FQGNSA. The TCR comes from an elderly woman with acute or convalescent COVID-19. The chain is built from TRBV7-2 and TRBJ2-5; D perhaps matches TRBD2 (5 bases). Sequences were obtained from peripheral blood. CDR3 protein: CASSLGFWEKETQYF. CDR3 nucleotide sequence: TGTGCCAGCAGCTTAGGGTTTTGGGAGAAAGAGACCCAGTACTTC.